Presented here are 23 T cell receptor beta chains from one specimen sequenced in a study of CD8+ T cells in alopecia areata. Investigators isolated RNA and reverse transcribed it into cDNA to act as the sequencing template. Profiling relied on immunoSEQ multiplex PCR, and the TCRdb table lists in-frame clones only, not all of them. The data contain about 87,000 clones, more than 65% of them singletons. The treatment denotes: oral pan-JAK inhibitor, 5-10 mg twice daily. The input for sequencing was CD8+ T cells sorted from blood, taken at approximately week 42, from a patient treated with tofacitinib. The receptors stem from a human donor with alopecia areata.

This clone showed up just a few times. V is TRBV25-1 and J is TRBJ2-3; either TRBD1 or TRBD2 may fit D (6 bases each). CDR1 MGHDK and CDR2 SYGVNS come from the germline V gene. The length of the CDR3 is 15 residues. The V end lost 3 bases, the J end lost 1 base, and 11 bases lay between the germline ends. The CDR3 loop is CASSDRGGGTDTQYF. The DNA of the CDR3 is TGTGCCAGCAGTGACAGGGGCGGGGGCACAGATACGCAGTATTTT. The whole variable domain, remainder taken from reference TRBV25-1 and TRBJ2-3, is EADIYQTPRYLVIGTGKKITLECSQTMGHDKMYWYQQDPGMELHLIHYSYGVNSTEKGDLSSESTVSRIRTEHFPLTLESARPSHTSQYLCASSDRGGGTDTQYFGPGTRLTVL.

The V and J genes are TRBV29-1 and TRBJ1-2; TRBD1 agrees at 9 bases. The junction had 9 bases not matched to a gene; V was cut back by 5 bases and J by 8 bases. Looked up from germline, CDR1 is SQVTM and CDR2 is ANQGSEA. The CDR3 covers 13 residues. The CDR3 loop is CSVPKQGAGGYTF. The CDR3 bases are TGCAGCGTTCCAAAACAGGGGGCAGGGGGCTACACCTTC.

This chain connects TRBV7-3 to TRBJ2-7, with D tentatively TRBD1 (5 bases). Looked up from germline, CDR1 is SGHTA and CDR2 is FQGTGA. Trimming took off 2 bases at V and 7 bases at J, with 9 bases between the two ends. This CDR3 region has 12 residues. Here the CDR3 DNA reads TGTGCCAGCAGCTTAGGCAGGGTGGAGCAGTACTTC. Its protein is CASSLGRVEQYF.

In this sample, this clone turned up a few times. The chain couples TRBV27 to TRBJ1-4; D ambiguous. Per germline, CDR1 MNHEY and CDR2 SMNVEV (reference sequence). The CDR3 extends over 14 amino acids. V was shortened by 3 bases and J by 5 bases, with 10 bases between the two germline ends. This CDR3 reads CASSFWTVNEKLFF. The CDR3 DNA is TGTGCCAGCAGTTTCTGGACTGTGAATGAAAAACTGTTTTTT.

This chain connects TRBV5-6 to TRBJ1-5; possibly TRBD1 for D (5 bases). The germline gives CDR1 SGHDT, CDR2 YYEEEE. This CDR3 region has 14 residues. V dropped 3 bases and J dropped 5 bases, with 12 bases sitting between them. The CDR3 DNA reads TGTGCCAGCAGCTCGGGGCCTAATTATCAGCCCCAGCATTTT. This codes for CASSSGPNYQPQHF.

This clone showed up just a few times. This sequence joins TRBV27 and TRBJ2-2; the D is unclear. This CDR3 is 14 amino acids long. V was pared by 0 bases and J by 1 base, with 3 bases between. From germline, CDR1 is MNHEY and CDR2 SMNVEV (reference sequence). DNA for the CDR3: TGTGCCAGCAGTTTATCGGGGAACACCGGGGAGCTGTTTTTT. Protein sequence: CASSLSGNTGELFF.

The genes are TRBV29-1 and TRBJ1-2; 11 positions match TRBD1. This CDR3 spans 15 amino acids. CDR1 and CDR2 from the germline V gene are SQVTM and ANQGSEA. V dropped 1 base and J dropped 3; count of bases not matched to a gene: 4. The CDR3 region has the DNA TGCAGCGTTGAAGTGGACAGGGGGCGCGACTATGGCTACACCTTC. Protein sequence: CSVEVDRGRDYGYTF.

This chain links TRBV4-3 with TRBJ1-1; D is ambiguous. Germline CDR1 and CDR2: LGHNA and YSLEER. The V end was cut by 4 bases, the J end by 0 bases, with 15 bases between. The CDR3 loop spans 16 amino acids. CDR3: CASSLEGGLLNTEAFF. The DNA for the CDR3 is TGCGCCAGCAGCCTCGAGGGAGGTTTATTGAACACTGAAGCTTTCTTT.

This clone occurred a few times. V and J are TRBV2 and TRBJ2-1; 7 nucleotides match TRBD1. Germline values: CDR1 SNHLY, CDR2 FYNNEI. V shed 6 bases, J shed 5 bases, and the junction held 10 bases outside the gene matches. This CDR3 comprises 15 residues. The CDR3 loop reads CASRNTGEGDNEQFF. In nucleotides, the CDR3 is TGTGCCAGCAGAAACACAGGGGAAGGGGACAATGAGCAGTTCTTC.

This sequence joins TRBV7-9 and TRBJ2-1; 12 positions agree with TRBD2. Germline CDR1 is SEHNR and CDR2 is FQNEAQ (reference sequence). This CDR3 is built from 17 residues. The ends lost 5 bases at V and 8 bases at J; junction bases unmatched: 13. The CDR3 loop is CASSPRASGGAGYEQFF. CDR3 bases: TGTGCCAGCAGCCCCCGGGCTAGCGGGGGGGCCGGGTATGAGCAGTTCTTC.

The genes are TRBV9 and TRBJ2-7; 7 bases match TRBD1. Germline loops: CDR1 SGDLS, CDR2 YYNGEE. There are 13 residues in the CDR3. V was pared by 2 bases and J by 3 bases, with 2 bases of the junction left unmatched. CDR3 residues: CASSVRQGYEQYF. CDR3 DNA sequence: TGTGCCAGCAGCGTTCGACAGGGCTACGAGCAGTACTTC.

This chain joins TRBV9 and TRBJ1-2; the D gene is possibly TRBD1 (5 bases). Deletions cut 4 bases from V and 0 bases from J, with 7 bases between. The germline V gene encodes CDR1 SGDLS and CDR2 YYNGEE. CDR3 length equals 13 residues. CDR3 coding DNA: TGTGCCAGCAGCTTAGGGGCTAACTATGGCTACACCTTC. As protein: CASSLGANYGYTF.

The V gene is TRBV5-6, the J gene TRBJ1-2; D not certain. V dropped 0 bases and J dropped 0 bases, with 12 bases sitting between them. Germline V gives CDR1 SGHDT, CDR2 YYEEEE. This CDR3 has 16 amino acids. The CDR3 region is CASSLVRHRPNYGYTF. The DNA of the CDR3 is TGTGCCAGCAGCTTGGTTCGTCACAGACCTAACTATGGCTACACCTTC.

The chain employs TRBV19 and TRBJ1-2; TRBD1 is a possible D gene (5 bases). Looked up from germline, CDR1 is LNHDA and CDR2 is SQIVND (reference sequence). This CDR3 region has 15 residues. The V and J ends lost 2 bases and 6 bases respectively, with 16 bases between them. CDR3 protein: CASSIIQGSKDGYTF. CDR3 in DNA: TGTGCCAGTAGTATAATCCAGGGAAGTAAGGATGGCTACACCTTC.

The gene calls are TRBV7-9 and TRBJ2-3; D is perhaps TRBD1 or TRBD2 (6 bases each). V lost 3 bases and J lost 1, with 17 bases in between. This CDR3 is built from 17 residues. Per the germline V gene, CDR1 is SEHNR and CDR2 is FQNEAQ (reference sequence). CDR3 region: CASSLWGAEGGTDTQYF. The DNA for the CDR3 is TGTGCCAGCAGCTTGTGGGGGGCCGAAGGTGGCACAGATACGCAGTATTTT.

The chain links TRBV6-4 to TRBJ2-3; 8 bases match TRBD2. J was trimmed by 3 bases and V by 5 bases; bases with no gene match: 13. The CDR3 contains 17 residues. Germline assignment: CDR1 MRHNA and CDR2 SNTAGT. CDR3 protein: CASSYDARLAITDTQYF. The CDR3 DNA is TGTGCCAGCAGTTACGACGCGCGACTAGCGATAACAGATACGCAGTATTTT.

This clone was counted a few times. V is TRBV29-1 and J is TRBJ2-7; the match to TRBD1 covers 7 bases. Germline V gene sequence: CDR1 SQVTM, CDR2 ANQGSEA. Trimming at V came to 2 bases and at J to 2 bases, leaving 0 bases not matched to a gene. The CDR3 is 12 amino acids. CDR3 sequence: CSVEQGAYEQYF. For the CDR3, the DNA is TGCAGCGTTGAACAGGGGGCCTACGAGCAGTACTTC.

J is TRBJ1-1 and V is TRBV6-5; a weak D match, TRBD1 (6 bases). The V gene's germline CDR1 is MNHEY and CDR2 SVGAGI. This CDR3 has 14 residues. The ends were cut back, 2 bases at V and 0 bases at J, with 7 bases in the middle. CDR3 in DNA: TGTGCCAGCAGTTACCGGACAGTGAACACTGAAGCTTTCTTT. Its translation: CASSYRTVNTEAFF.

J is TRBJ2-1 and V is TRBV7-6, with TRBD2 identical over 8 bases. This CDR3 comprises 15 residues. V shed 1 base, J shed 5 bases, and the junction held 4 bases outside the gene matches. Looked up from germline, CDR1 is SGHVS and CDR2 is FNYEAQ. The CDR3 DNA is TGTGCCAGCAGCTTAGATAGCGGGGAGAACAATGAGCAGTTCTTC. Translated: CASSLDSGENNEQFF.

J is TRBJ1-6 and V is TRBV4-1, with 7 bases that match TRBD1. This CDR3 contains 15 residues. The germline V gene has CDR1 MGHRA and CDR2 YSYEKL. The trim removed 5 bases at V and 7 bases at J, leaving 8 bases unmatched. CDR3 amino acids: CASSTSGTENSPLHF. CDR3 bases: TGCGCCAGCAGCACATCCGGGACAGAAAATTCACCCCTCCACTTT.

For the CDR3, the DNA is TGTGCCAGCAGTTCTGCGGACAGGGTAAATGGCTACACCTTC. Translating it yields CASSSADRVNGYTF. V is TRBV6-5 and J is TRBJ1-2, with TRBD1 matching over 8 bases. V trimming: 4 bases; J trimming: 6 bases; junction bases outside the gene matches: 7. The CDR3 consists of 14 residues. In germline, CDR1 is MNHEY, CDR2 SVGAGI.

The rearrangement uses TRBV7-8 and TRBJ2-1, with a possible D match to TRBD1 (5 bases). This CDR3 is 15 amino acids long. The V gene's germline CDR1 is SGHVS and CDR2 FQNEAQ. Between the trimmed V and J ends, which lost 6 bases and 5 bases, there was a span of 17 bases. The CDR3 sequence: CASRKSRAGDNEQFF. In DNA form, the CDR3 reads TGTGCCAGCAGGAAATCCAGGGCTGGAGACAATGAGCAGTTCTTC. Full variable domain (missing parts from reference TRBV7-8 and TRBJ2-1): GAGVSQSPRYKVAKRGQDVALRCDPISGHVSLFWYQQALGQGPEFLTYFQNEAQLDKSGLPSDRFFAERPEGSVSTLKIQRTQQEDSAVYLCASRKSRAGDNEQFFGPGTRLTVL.

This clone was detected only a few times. CDR3 sequence: CASSVGFGQYNEQFF. CDR3 bases: TGTGCCAGCAGCGTAGGCTTCGGGCAGTACAATGAGCAGTTCTTC. This rearrangement joins TRBV9 to TRBJ2-1; D is unclear. The V gene lost 0 bases and the J gene lost 4 bases, with 11 bases spanning the gap. CDR3 length: 15 residues. Germline assignment: CDR1 SGDLS and CDR2 YYNGEE.